This T cell receptor beta chain was captured in a study of glioma-infiltrating T cells after dendritic cell vaccination. The primer mix had 60 V beta and 13 J beta primers. Measured with immunoSEQ multiplex PCR; TCRdb has only the in-frame clones, and not every one. Of tens of thousands of clones in the sample, roughly 91% were seen once. As to time point: after dendritic cell vaccination, including at tumor progression/relapse. Patients had residual fresh-frozen tumor tissue and more than two years of survival data. No glioblastoma patient carried an isocitrate dehydrogenase mutation. This clone was seen more than once but under ten times. Its antigen remains unidentified. Study results and caveats: Patients with more pretreatment TILs had longer time to progression and survival.

The germline V gene has CDR1 SNHLY and CDR2 FYNNEI. The trim removed 6 bases at V and 1 base at J, leaving 7 bases unmatched. The CDR3 is 15 residues long. The chain recombines TRBV2 with TRBJ2-3; 7 nucleotides align to TRBD2. Sequenced here: blood, sampled after dendritic cell vaccination. This receptor was identified in a human donor with glioblastoma. Here the CDR3 reads CASRARDYGTDTQYF. The CDR3 region has the DNA TGTGCCAGCAGGGCCAGGGACTACGGCACAGATACGCAGTATTTT.